The 20 T cell receptor beta chains reported below all come from one sample, sequenced in a study of blood T cell repertoires in COVID-19. Measured with immunoSEQ multiplex PCR; TCRdb has only the in-frame clones, and not every one. The sample lists some 320,000 clones; roughly 90% were seen once. Source material: PBMCs or T cells enriched from blood (not recorded which). The origin of the receptors is a man between 60 and 75 years old who had recovered from COVID-19.

The chain carries TRBV5-8 and TRBJ1-6; D not resolved. V was pared by 1 base and J by 0 bases, with 5 bases between. CDR1 is SGHTS and CDR2 is YDEGEE in the germline V gene. CDR3 length: 15 amino acids. The CDR3 is CASSLQISYNSPLHF. The CDR3 nucleotides are TGTGCCAGCAGCTTGCAGATCTCCTATAATTCACCCCTCCACTTT.

The chain has TRBV6-5 and TRBJ2-7; 9 nucleotides align to TRBD1. After removal of 6 bases from V and 4 bases from J, the junction contained 10 bases not matched to a gene. The CDR3 contains 15 residues. CDR1 is MNHEY and CDR2 is SVGAGI in the germline V gene. CDR3 DNA: TGTGCCAGCAGGGATCCGGGACAGGGAATATACGAGCAGTACTTC. Translating gives CASRDPGQGIYEQYF.

The chain couples TRBV13 to TRBJ2-3; tentative D call: TRBD2 (7 bases). Trimming took off 5 bases at V and 4 bases at J, with 16 bases between the two ends. Germline assignment: CDR1 PRHDT and CDR2 FYEKMQ (reference sequence). This CDR3 has 15 amino acids. The CDR3 loop reads CASSGLGGGADTQYF. The CDR3 DNA reads as TGTGCCAGCAGCGGCCTTGGGGGGGGCGCAGATACGCAGTATTTT.

J is TRBJ2-1 and V is TRBV18, with 10 bases lining up with TRBD2. This CDR3 has 18 residues. Per the germline V gene, CDR1 is KGHSH and CDR2 is LQKENI. The trim removed 3 bases at V and 1 base at J, leaving 9 bases unmatched. CDR3 nucleotide sequence: TGTGCCAGCTCACCCCAAGGGCTAGCGGGGGCTTCCTACAATGAGCAGTTCTTC. Translated, it gives CASSPQGLAGASYNEQFF.

The chain employs TRBV21-1 and TRBJ1-5. TRBV21-1 is deemed a pseudogene. The CDR3 extends over 14 amino acids. This CDR3 is CASSKHLLNQPQHF. Here the CDR3 DNA reads TGTGCCAGCAGCAAACACTTACTGAATCAGCCCCAGCATTTT.

The gene calls are TRBV4-1 and TRBJ2-1; D possibly corresponds to TRBD2 (6 bases). V gave up 2 bases and J gave up 8 bases, with 10 bases separating them. Germline values: CDR1 MGHRA, CDR2 YSYEKL. There are 13 residues in the CDR3. In nucleotides, the CDR3 is TGCGCCAGCAGCCAACTTAGCGGCGATGAGCAGTTCTTC. Amino acids: CASSQLSGDEQFF.

The chain employs TRBV5-1 and TRBJ2-7, with a weak D call TRBD2 (5 bases). Germline V gene lookup returns CDR1 SGHRS and CDR2 YFSETQ. Between the trimmed V and J ends, which lost 7 bases and 3 bases, there was a span of 20 bases. CDR3 length: 15 amino acids. The chain's CDR3 is CASRRGYNMVYEQYF. CDR3 bases: TGCGCCAGCCGCCGAGGGTATAACATGGTCTACGAGCAGTACTTC.

This chain connects TRBV7-9 to TRBJ2-5; 9 bases align to TRBD1. V gave up 6 bases and J gave up 7 bases; unmatched junction bases: 12. Germline V gene lookup returns CDR1 SEHNR and CDR2 FQNEAQ (reference sequence). This CDR3 has 15 amino acids. In DNA form, the CDR3 reads TGTGCCAGCAGAGACATGGGACAGGGCCCAGGGACCCAGTACTTC. The encoded protein is CASRDMGQGPGTQYF.

This rearrangement joins TRBV30 to TRBJ1-3; D uncertain. The germline V gene encodes CDR1 GTSNPN and CDR2 SVGIG (reference sequence). Trimming left V 3 bases short and J 0 bases short, with 9 bases between. The CDR3 has 14 residues. This CDR3 is CAWRITSSGNTIYF. DNA for the CDR3: TGTGCCTGGAGAATAACGAGCTCTGGAAACACCATATATTTT.

The chain links TRBV19 to TRBJ1-5; D is possibly TRBD1 (6 bases). The germline V gene has CDR1 LNHDA and CDR2 SQIVND (reference sequence). The CDR3 is made up of 14 amino acids. V was clipped by 11 bases and J by 2 bases, with 16 bases between them. The CDR3 DNA reads TGTGCCTCGAAAGGGGGATCGGGCAATCAGCCCCAGCATTTT. Protein product: CASKGGSGNQPQHF.

This sequence joins TRBV14 and TRBJ2-3; D is perhaps TRBD1 (5 bases). CDR1 SGHDN and CDR2 FVKESK come from the germline V gene. The CDR3 sequence is 14 residues long. Trimming took 1 base from V and 3 from J, leaving 8 bases between them. Written as DNA, the CDR3 is TGTGCCAGCAGCCAAGGACAGAGAACAGATACGCAGTATTTT. As protein: CASSQGQRTDTQYF.

The rearrangement joins TRBV7-8 to TRBJ2-7; TRBD2 is a possible D gene (6 bases). Germline V CDR1 and CDR2: SGHVS, FQNEAQ. The CDR3 is 16 amino acids. The germline V and J ends were trimmed by 1 base and 0 bases, with 13 bases remaining between them. The CDR3 loop reads CASSLEAGPPSYEQYF. The CDR3 bases are TGTGCCAGCAGCTTAGAGGCGGGGCCCCCCTCCTACGAGCAGTACTTC.

The chain joins TRBV6-4 to TRBJ2-3, with 11 bases lining up with TRBD2. The length of the CDR3 is 14 residues. Germline V gene lookup returns CDR1 MRHNA and CDR2 SNTAGT. The ends lost 3 bases at V and 4 bases at J; junction bases unmatched: 0. As DNA, the CDR3 is TGTGCCAGCAGTGAACTAGCGGGGGCAGATACGCAGTATTTT. Translating gives CASSELAGADTQYF.

The chain couples TRBV7-2 to TRBJ2-5, with TRBD1 matching 8 bases. The CDR3 is made up of 14 amino acids. Germline V gene sequence: CDR1 SGHTA, CDR2 FQGNSA. Germline trimming cut 4 bases from V and 2 bases from J; bases unmatched to any gene: 3. The CDR3 coding sequence is TGTGCCAGCAGCTCACAGGGGGGACAAGAGACCCAGTACTTC. Its translation: CASSSQGGQETQYF.

The gene calls are TRBV9 and TRBJ2-2; D unresolved. V was pared by 4 bases and J by 6 bases, with 10 bases between. Germline V lookup: CDR1 SGDLS, CDR2 YYNGEE. CDR3 length: 13 amino acids. The CDR3 DNA follows: TGTGCCAGCAGCCCCCCCCGGGCCGGGGAGCTGTTTTTT. Residues: CASSPPRAGELFF.

V is TRBV3-1 (or the pseudogene TRBV3-2) and J is TRBJ1-2; TRBD1 agrees at 8 bases. Germline CDR1 is LGHDT and CDR2 is YNNKEL (reference sequence). The V and J ends lost 0 bases and 7 bases, in that order; junction bases with no gene match: 16. This CDR3 comprises 18 residues. CDR3 nucleotides: TGTGCCAGCAGCCAAGATGGGGGAGACGGACAGGGCTTTCGTGGCTACACCTTC. It translates to CASSQDGGDGQGFRGYTF.

V gene TRBV5-4 combines with J gene TRBJ2-5, with D unresolved. V was shortened by 4 bases and J by 0 bases, with 7 bases between the two germline ends. The CDR3 totals 13 residues. CDR1 is SGHNT and CDR2 is YYREEE in the germline V gene (reference sequence). The CDR3 DNA is TGTGCCAGCAGCCCCCGGTACCAAGAGACCCAGTACTTC. It codes for CASSPRYQETQYF.

The genes are TRBV9 and TRBJ2-1; 8 nucleotides align to TRBD2. With 3 bases clipped from V and 8 bases from J, the junction kept 13 bases outside the gene matches. Germline CDR1 is SGDLS and CDR2 is YYNGEE. CDR3 size: 16 residues. CDR3 residues: CASSAPRGTSRYEQFF. DNA of the CDR3: TGTGCCAGCAGCGCCCCGCGCGGGACTAGTCGCTATGAGCAGTTCTTC.

This rearrangement joins TRBV19 to TRBJ2-2; D possibly corresponds to TRBD2 (5 bases). Germline V gene data show CDR1 as LNHDA and CDR2 as SQIVND (reference sequence). Between the trimmed V and J ends, which lost 5 bases and 0 bases, there was a span of 7 bases. CDR3 length: 14 amino acids. CDR3 region: CASSAGPNTGELFF. The CDR3 DNA is TGTGCCAGTAGTGCGGGCCCGAACACCGGGGAGCTGTTTTTT.

This clone has more than one count but fewer than ten. The chain joins TRBV7-9 to TRBJ2-1, with TRBD2 matching 8 bases. CDR1 SEHNR and CDR2 FQNEAQ come from the germline V gene (reference sequence). This CDR3 comprises 14 residues. The J segment lost 9 bases and the V segment lost 4 bases, leaving 8 bases of the junction unmatched. The CDR3 region is CASSSGLGHVEQFF. CDR3 DNA sequence: TGTGCCAGCAGCTCGGGACTAGGCCATGTTGAGCAGTTCTTC. The complete variable domain, with remaining parts taken from reference TRBV7-9 and TRBJ2-1, reads DTGVSQNPRHKITKRGQNVTFRCDPISEHNRLYWYRQTLGQGPEFLTYFQNEAQLEKSRLLSDRFSAERPKGSFSTLEIQRTEQGDSAMYLCASSSGLGHVEQFFGPGTRLTVL.